This T cell receptor (beta chain) was sequenced in a study of T cells in Graves' hyperthyroidism and ophthalmopathy. Study information: Peripheral blood sampling occurred at initial diagnosis, before any treatment. Broader study findings: Most expanded thyroid clonotypes above 0.001 also appeared in blood. The model foresaw ophthalmopathy a median around 6 months prior to onset.

Each ophthalmopathy patient scored at least 3 on the Clinical Activity Score and at least 4 on NOSPECS grade, with duration under 3 months. This clonotype was observed many times. Its antigen is unknown. Losses at the gene ends were 4 bases for V and 1 base for J; bases not matched to a gene: 7. The CDR3 is 17 residues long. CDR1 MGHRA and CDR2 YSYEKL come from the germline V gene. What was amplified from RNA transcripts were TCR beta CDR3 regions. The HTBI set primed first-round TCR CDR3 RT-PCR. TCRdb reprocessed the multiplex PCR reads via MiXCR and lists one record per CDR3 protein. The table shows approximately 380,000 distinct CDR3 sequences, with around 18% occurring only once.

Specimen: blood. The chain links TRBV4-1 to TRBJ2-2; 9 positions match TRBD2. The clonotype comes from a man aged 18 to 29 with Graves' ophthalmopathy. CDR3 region: CASSPLLAGRNTGELFF. In DNA form, the CDR3 reads TGCGCCAGCAGCCCCCTTCTAGCGGGGAGGAACACCGGGGAGCTGTTTTTT.